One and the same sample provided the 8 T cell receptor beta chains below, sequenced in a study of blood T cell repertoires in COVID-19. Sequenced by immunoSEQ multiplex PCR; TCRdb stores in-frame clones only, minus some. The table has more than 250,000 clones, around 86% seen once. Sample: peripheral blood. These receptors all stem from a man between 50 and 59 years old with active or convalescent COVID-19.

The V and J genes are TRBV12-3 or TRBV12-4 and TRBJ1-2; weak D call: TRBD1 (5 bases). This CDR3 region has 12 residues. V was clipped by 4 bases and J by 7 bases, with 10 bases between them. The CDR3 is CASSSQGSGYTF. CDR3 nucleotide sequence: TGTGCCAGCAGTTCTCAGGGCTCTGGCTACACCTTC.

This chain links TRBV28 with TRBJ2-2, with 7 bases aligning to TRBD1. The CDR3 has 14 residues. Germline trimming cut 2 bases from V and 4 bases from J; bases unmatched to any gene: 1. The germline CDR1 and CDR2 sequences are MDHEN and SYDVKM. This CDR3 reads CASSLRGLTGELFF. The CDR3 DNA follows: TGTGCCAGCAGTTTAAGGGGGCTCACCGGGGAGCTGTTTTTT.

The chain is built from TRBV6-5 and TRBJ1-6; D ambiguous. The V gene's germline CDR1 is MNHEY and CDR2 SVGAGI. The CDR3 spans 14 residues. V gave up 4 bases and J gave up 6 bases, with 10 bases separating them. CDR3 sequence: CASSLSPGNSPLHF. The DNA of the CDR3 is TGTGCCAGCAGTTTGAGTCCGGGTAATTCACCCCTCCACTTT.

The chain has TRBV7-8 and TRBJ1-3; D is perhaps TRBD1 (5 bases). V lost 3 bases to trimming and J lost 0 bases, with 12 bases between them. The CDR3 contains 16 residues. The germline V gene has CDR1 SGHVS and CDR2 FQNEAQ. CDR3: CASSFRQGTSGNTIYF. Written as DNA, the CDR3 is TGTGCCAGCAGCTTTCGGCAGGGAACCTCTGGAAACACCATATATTTT. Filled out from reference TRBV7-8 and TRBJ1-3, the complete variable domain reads GAGVSQSPRYKVAKRGQDVALRCDPISGHVSLFWYQQALGQGPEFLTYFQNEAQLDKSGLPSDRFFAERPEGSVSTLKIQRTQQEDSAVYLCASSFRQGTSGNTIYFGEGSWLTVV.

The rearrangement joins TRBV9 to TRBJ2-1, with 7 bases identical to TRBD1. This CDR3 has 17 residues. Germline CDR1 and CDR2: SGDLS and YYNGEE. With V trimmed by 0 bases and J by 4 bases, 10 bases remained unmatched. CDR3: CASSVGGGLGSYNEQFF. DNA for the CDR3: TGTGCCAGCAGCGTAGGAGGGGGCTTAGGCTCTTACAATGAGCAGTTCTTC.

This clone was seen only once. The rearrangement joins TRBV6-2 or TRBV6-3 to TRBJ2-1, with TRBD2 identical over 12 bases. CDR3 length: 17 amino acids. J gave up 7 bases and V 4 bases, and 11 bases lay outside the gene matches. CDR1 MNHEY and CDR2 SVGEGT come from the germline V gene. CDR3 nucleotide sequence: TGTGCCAGCAGTTTATGGGCTAGCGGGGGGGCTTTTAATGAGCAGTTCTTC. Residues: CASSLWASGGAFNEQFF.

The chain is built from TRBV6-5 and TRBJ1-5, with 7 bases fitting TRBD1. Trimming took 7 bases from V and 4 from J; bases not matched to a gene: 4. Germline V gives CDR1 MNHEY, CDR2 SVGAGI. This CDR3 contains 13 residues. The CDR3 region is CASTWDRNQPQHF. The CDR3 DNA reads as TGTGCCAGCACCTGGGACAGAAATCAGCCCCAGCATTTT.

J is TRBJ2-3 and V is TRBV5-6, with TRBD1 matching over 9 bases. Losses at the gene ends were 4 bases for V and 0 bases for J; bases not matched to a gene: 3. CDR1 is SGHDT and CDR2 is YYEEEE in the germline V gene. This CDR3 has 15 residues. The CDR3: CASSTGTGSTDTQYF. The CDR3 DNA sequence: TGTGCCAGCAGCACCGGGACAGGGAGCACAGATACGCAGTATTTT.